This T cell receptor beta chain appears in the sequencing data of a study of early T cells in non-severe SARS-CoV-2 infection. Turning to the study itself: Bulk RNA isolated from unsorted whole blood underwent sequencing; chains were not paired.

Unique molecular identifiers were affixed to single, distinct cDNA molecules. MiXCR, run by TCRdb on the 5' RACE reads, gives a single entry per CDR3 protein. The table records tens of thousands of distinct CDR3 sequences, more than 9% of them present only once. Germline V lookup: CDR1 DFQATT, CDR2 SNEGSKA (reference sequence). V trimming: 3 bases; J trimming: 8 bases; junction bases outside the gene matches: 11. The CDR3 is 15 amino acids. The V and J genes are TRBV20-1 and TRBJ2-1, with 9 bases that match TRBD2. The sequence derives from an adult who was a healthcare worker with PCR-confirmed SARS-CoV-2 infection or an uninfected control (not recorded which). Sequencing was carried out using whole blood. CDR3 loop: CSARDLAGSRYEQFF. As DNA, the CDR3 is TGCAGTGCTAGGGACCTAGCGGGAAGTCGGTATGAGCAGTTCTTC.